The T cell receptor (beta chain) described here comes from a study of blood T cell repertoires in COVID-19. Study in general: There were acute and convalescent COVID-19 samples, and they came from the United States, Italy and Spain. T cells, B-cell-depleted T cells, or PBMCs provided the cDNA or gDNA that served as material.

The sample holds a few counts of this clone. Trimming took off 4 bases at V and 4 bases at J, with 8 bases between the two ends. Germline V gene data show CDR1 as SNHLY and CDR2 as FYNNEI. The CDR3 contains 13 residues. Repertoires were generated with immunoSEQ multiplex PCR, while TCRdb's copy carries only in-frame clones and drops some. Here the sample spans about 200,000 clones, roughly 84% being singletons. This receptor was taken from a man aged 35 to 55 with acute or convalescent COVID-19. The sample taken for sequencing was peripheral blood. The chain recombines TRBV2 with TRBJ2-1; D is uncertain. The DNA of the CDR3 is TGTGCCAGCAGTGTTGGGCAGTACAATGAGCAGTTCTTC. Translated: CASSVGQYNEQFF.